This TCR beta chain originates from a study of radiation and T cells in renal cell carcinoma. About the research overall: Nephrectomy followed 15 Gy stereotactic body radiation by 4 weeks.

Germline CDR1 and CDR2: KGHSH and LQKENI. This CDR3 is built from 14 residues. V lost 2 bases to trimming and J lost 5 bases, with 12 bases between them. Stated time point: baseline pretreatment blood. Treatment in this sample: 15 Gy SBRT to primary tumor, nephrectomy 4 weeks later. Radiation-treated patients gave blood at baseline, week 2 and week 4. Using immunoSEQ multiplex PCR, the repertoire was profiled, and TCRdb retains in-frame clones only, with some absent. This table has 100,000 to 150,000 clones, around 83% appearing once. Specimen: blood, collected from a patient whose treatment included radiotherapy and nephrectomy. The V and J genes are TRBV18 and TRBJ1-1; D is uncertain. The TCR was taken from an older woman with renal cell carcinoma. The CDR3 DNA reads TGTGCCAGCTCACCAGGGAGGGATTCAACTGAAGCTTTCTTT. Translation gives CASSPGRDSTEAFF. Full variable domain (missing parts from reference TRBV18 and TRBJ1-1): NAGVMQNPRHLVRRRGQEARLRCSPMKGHSHVYWYRQLPEEGLKFMVYLQKENIIDESGMPKERFSAEFPKEGPSILRIQQVVRGDSAAYFCASSPGRDSTEAFFGQGTRLTVV.